This T cell receptor (beta chain) was sequenced for a study of cytomegalovirus exposure and HLA in healthy donors. The CDR3 loop spans 14 amino acids. Trimming stripped 5 bases from V and 8 bases from J, with 16 bases between. Germline lookup yields CDR1 SGHAT and CDR2 FQNNGV. Clones were read by immunoSEQ multiplex PCR, and TCRdb kept only the in-frame ones, dropping some. Of approximately 150,000 clones listed, approximately 90% are singletons. Material for sequencing was PBMCs. The receptor was derived from a man younger than 30 in good health and CMV-seropositive. This chain connects TRBV11-2 to TRBJ2-1; perhaps TRBD1 as D (6 bases). The CDR3 reads CASSQVGGRDEQFF. The CDR3 DNA follows: TGTGCCAGCAGCCAAGTAGGGGGACGAGATGAGCAGTTCTTC. Using reference TRBV11-2 and TRBJ2-1 for the parts outside the CDR3, the full variable domain is EAGVAQSPRYKIIEKRQSVAFWCNPISGHATLYWYQQILGQGPKLLIQFQNNGVVDDSQLPKDRFSAERLKGVDSTLKIQPAKLEDSAVYLCASSQVGGRDEQFFGPGTRLTVL.